This T cell receptor (beta chain) emerged from a study of T cell responses to AZD1222 COVID-19 vaccine. Study observations and caveats: In the spike-specific TCR repertoire, nearly half reportedly target unmutated variant regions. Seropositive status at baseline applied to only 6 or 7 AZD1222 recipients. Spike was spanned by vaccine-associated CD4 TCRs, which were dominant at 160-218 and 743-854. The repertoires were collected only after the peak T cell response.

CDR3 length: 15 residues. Germline V gene sequence: CDR1 LNHDA, CDR2 SQIVND (reference sequence). Deletions cut 6 bases from V and 1 base from J, with 13 bases between. As concerns this clone: The antigen remains unidentified.

Clones were sequenced by immunoSEQ multiplex PCR, and TCRdb holds only the in-frame ones, with some missing. The data contain about 160,000 clones, about 90% of them singletons. The TCR originated in an adult in good health. The gene calls are TRBV19 and TRBJ1-5, with D perhaps matching TRBD1 (5 bases). The material sequenced was peripheral blood, taken on day 0 of AZD1222 vaccination. In DNA, the CDR3 is TGTGCCAGTAGCCATGGGGGGAAGAGCAATCAGCCCCAGCATTTT. This gives the protein CASSHGGKSNQPQHF.